These 3 T cell receptor beta chains were sequenced from one sample in a study of control samples from healthy donors and cancer patients. TCRdb's copy holds only in-frame clones and misses some; the assay was immunoSEQ multiplex PCR. The sample lists about 100,000 clones, roughly 90% occurring once. Material for sequencing was blood. These receptors all stem from a man between 25 and 39 years old in good health.

This clone has just a few counts. The V and J genes are TRBV27 and TRBJ2-3; 7 bases align to TRBD2. Germline-derived CDR1 and CDR2 are MNHEY and SMNVEV (reference sequence). The V and J ends lost 0 bases and 7 bases, in that order; junction bases with no gene match: 4. This CDR3 has 14 amino acids. This CDR3 reads CASSLSAGDYTQYF. The CDR3 bases are TGTGCCAGCAGTTTATCTGCGGGAGACTATACGCAGTATTTT.

This clone was found once. The V gene is TRBV6-4, the J gene TRBJ2-5, with 9 bases matching TRBD2. V lost 3 bases, J lost 2 bases, and 4 bases stayed unmatched. The CDR3 is made up of 15 amino acids. Germline CDR1 and CDR2: MRHNA and SNTAGT. The CDR3 reads CASSEAGGRQETQYF. CDR3 sequence (DNA): TGTGCCAGCAGTGAAGCGGGGGGTCGGCAAGAGACCCAGTACTTC.

V and J are TRBV9 and TRBJ1-2; 12 bases align to TRBD1. The CDR3 covers 15 residues. The trim removed 2 bases at V and 7 bases at J, leaving 6 bases unmatched. Germline V gene data show CDR1 as SGDLS and CDR2 as YYNGEE. CDR3 residues: CASSVTGTGGFGYTF. The CDR3 DNA sequence: TGTGCCAGCAGCGTTACCGGGACAGGGGGCTTTGGCTACACCTTC.